This TCR beta chain appears in the sequencing data of a study of T cells in Graves' hyperthyroidism and ophthalmopathy. Amplification yielded TCR beta CDR3 regions, with RNA transcripts as the source. TCR CDR3 underwent first-round RT-PCR with the HTBI primer set. TCRdb re-analysed the multiplex PCR reads in MiXCR, keeping a single row per CDR3 protein. The table has some 620,000 distinct CDR3 sequences, 16% seen once. V lost 2 bases to trimming and J lost 7 bases, with 14 bases between them. The CDR3 spans 14 residues. Germline V gene sequence: CDR1 MNHNY, CDR2 SVGAGI (reference sequence). The TCR sequence derives from a woman in her twenties or thirties with Graves' hyperthyroidism. The specimen was blood. J is TRBJ1-2 and V is TRBV6-6; D call uncertain. The CDR3, as DNA: TGTGCCAGCAGTTACGATCGGGGAGGTGGTGGCTACACCTTC. Its protein is CASSYDRGGGGYTF.